The entry below gives a single T cell receptor beta chain sequence along with its context. The sample is drawn from a study of blood T cell repertoires in COVID-19. Study-wide background: PBMCs, B-cell-depleted T cells, or T cells were the source of the cDNA or gDNA that made up the material.

Recovered status applied to Cohort 3 donors who had two consecutive negative PCRs. It also applied to those with clearance or with symptom resolution. Assay used: immunoSEQ multiplex PCR; TCRdb lists only in-frame clones, some missing. The sample lists a few hundred thousand clones, roughly 88% seen once, with 4.3% in the top ten. Germline V gene data show CDR1 as GTSNPN and CDR2 as SVGIG (reference sequence). Unmatched junction bases numbered 4, after V lost 6 bases and J lost 4 bases. The CDR3 loop spans 13 amino acids. J is TRBJ1-3 and V is TRBV30, with 9 nucleotides matching TRBD1. This clonotype was sampled from a woman in her twenties or thirties who had recovered from COVID-19. The sequenced material came from PBMCs or T cells enriched from blood (not recorded which). The CDR3 loop reads CACGTGQGNTIYF. DNA for the CDR3: TGTGCCTGCGGGACAGGGCAGGGAAACACCATATATTTT.